The 32 T cell receptor beta chains below come from one sample, sequenced in a study of T cells after yellow fever vaccination. TCRdb fed the 5' RACE reads into MiXCR, producing one record per CDR3 protein. The sample carries hundreds of thousands of distinct CDR3 sequences, about 17% recorded once. The input for sequencing was PBMCs, taken before the yellow fever booster vaccination. Every receptor here comes from a man aged 18-30 years who received the YFV17D yellow fever vaccine.

This chain joins TRBV4-2 and TRBJ2-2; 11 bases line up with TRBD2. V lost 3 bases, J lost 5 bases, and 8 bases stayed unmatched. The CDR3 has 17 amino acids. The V gene's germline CDR1 is LGHNA and CDR2 YNFKEQ. The CDR3 spells CASSQISGGAETGELFF. CDR3 DNA: TGTGCCAGCAGCCAGATTAGCGGGGGGGCCGAGACCGGGGAGCTGTTTTTT.

This clonotype occurred a few times. J is TRBJ1-5 and V is TRBV20-1; D may be TRBD1 (5 bases). V lost 0 bases and J 1 base, leaving 19 bases between the germline ends. CDR3 size: 18 residues. From germline, CDR1 is DFQATT and CDR2 SNEGSKA (reference sequence). CDR3 in DNA: TGCAGTGCTAGAGATCGCAGGGTGAGTGGAGGGAGCAATCAGCCCCAGCATTTT. This encodes CSARDRRVSGGSNQPQHF.

This clonotype was detected a few times. This rearrangement joins TRBV4-1 to TRBJ2-7, with D hard to call. The length of the CDR3 is 12 residues. The germline V gene encodes CDR1 MGHRA and CDR2 YSYEKL. Trimming removed 1 base from V and 6 bases from J, with 7 bases in between. The CDR3 DNA sequence: TGCGCCAGCAGCCAAGGGGCGAGCGAGCAGTACTTC. Protein sequence: CASSQGASEQYF.

This clonotype occurred a few times. The chain links TRBV7-2 to TRBJ2-7, with no clear D. CDR1 is SGHTA, CDR2 FQGNSA, per germline. Trimming shortened V by 0 bases and J by 3 bases, and 12 bases separated the two germline ends. The CDR3 has 15 amino acids. CDR3 nucleotides: TGTGCCAGCAGCTTAGCTTCCTTAGGGAACTACGAGCAGTACGTC. Its translation: CASSLASLGNYEQYV.

The chain uses TRBV3-1 and TRBJ2-1; D possibly corresponds to TRBD1 (6 bases). V was trimmed by 0 bases and J by 6 bases, leaving 12 bases between them. Germline values: CDR1 LGHDT, CDR2 YNNKEL (reference sequence). The CDR3 spans 15 residues. CDR3 residues: CASSQDWLRGNEQFF. The CDR3 DNA is TGTGCCAGCAGCCAAGATTGGCTCAGGGGCAATGAGCAGTTCTTC.

This clonotype was seen only a few times. The chain links TRBV7-7 to TRBJ1-6; possibly TRBD1 for D (5 bases). Germline V gene data show CDR1 as SSHAT and CDR2 as FNYEAQ (reference sequence). V dropped 5 bases and J dropped 6 bases, with 8 bases sitting between them. The CDR3 length is 13 residues. The CDR3 DNA sequence: TGTGCCAGCAGCAGACAGCTTAATTCACCCCTCCACTTT. This gives the protein CASSRQLNSPLHF.

This clonotype has only a few counts. The chain carries TRBV5-1 and TRBJ1-2; D gene ambiguous. The germline V and J ends were trimmed by 3 bases and 8 bases, with 14 bases remaining between them. The CDR3 has 13 amino acids. Germline V gene sequence: CDR1 SGHRS, CDR2 YFSETQ. CDR3 region: CASSSDGRRGYTF. The CDR3 DNA sequence: TGCGCCAGCAGCTCGGACGGCCGCCGCGGCTACACCTTC.

The chain combines TRBV18 with TRBJ2-1; D gene uncertain. Looked up from germline, CDR1 is KGHSH and CDR2 is LQKENI. Trimming left V 3 bases short and J 6 bases short, with 12 bases between. CDR3 length equals 14 residues. The CDR3 loop is CASSPQWKTNEQFF. Here the CDR3 DNA reads TGTGCCAGCTCACCGCAATGGAAGACCAATGAGCAGTTCTTC. The full variable domain, with the rest looked up from reference TRBV18 and TRBJ2-1, is NAGVMQNPRHLVRRRGQEARLRCSPMKGHSHVYWYRQLPEEGLKFMVYLQKENIIDESGMPKERFSAEFPKEGPSILRIQQVVRGDSAAYFCASSPQWKTNEQFFGPGTRLTVL.

This clonotype was detected only once. The rearrangement joins TRBV6-2 or TRBV6-3 to TRBJ1-1; 7 bases match TRBD1. Germline CDR1 is MNHEY and CDR2 is SVGEGT. CDR3 size: 14 residues. Unmatched junction bases numbered 3, after V lost 2 bases and J lost 3 bases. The DNA for the CDR3 is TGTGCCAGCAGTTACCGGGACAGATACACTGAAGCTTTCTTT. Amino acid sequence: CASSYRDRYTEAFF.

The CDR3 here is CASSSGPAPDTQYF. The CDR3 DNA follows: TGTGCCAGCAGCTCTGGCCCGGCCCCAGATACGCAGTATTTT. The rearrangement joins TRBV7-6 to TRBJ2-3; D not resolved. Deletions cut 4 bases from V and 4 bases from J, with 12 bases between. The CDR3 extends over 14 amino acids. Germline assignment: CDR1 SGHVS and CDR2 FNYEAQ.

This chain uses TRBV6-2 or TRBV6-3 with TRBJ2-1; D assignment may be TRBD1 or TRBD2 (5 bases each). This CDR3 has 15 residues. Trimming left V 7 bases short and J 8 bases short, with 21 bases between. CDR1 is MNHEY, CDR2 SVGEGT, per germline. This CDR3 reads CASTEGGSGFHEQFF. DNA of the CDR3: TGTGCCAGCACCGAAGGAGGATCAGGGTTCCATGAGCAGTTCTTC.

Note on this clonotype: An end of the junction does not agree with germline; a read error may underlie this. CDR3 region: CAISFLGAGGELFF. CDR3 nucleotide sequence: TGTGCCATCAGCTTCTTAGGGGCAGGCGGGGAGCTGTTTTTT. This chain joins TRBV7-9 and TRBJ2-2; a weak D match, TRBD1 (5 bases). In germline, CDR1 is SEHNR, CDR2 FQNEAQ (reference sequence). CDR3 size: 14 residues.

This clonotype was detected ten times or more. This sequence joins TRBV7-2 and TRBJ2-3; D is perhaps TRBD2 (7 bases). CDR1 and CDR2 (germline): SGHTA, FQGNSA. V lost 2 bases to trimming and J lost 5 bases, with 14 bases between them. The CDR3 spans 15 residues. The CDR3 bases are TGTGCCAGCAGCTTAAGGGGGGGGGAAGGAGATACGCAGTATTTT. It translates to CASSLRGGEGDTQYF.

Remarks on this clonotype: Compared with germline, one end of the junction differs, possibly owing to a read error. This chain connects TRBV7-7 to TRBJ2-3; 10 bases agree with TRBD2. Germline CDR1 SSHAT, CDR2 FNYEAQ (reference sequence). This CDR3 region has 18 residues. As DNA, the CDR3 is TGTGCTAGCAGCTTACGGAGAGCTAGCGGGGGTCCCGCAGATACGCAGTATTTT. Translating gives CASSLRRASGGPADTQYF.

The chain links TRBV4-1 to TRBJ2-7; maybe TRBD2 (6 bases). Trimming pared 1 base from V and 4 bases from J, leaving 14 bases between. Germline assignment: CDR1 MGHRA and CDR2 YSYEKL. This CDR3 is 15 amino acids long. CDR3 DNA: TGCGCCAGCAGCCAAGTTGATAGCGGATTATACGAGCAGTACTTC. It yields the protein CASSQVDSGLYEQYF.

The rearrangement joins TRBV7-2 to TRBJ2-2, with D perhaps TRBD1 (5 bases). The length of the CDR3 is 14 residues. Trimming pared 8 bases from V and 6 bases from J, leaving 16 bases between. The germline gives CDR1 SGHTA, CDR2 FQGNSA. In DNA form, the CDR3 reads TGTGCCAGCGGCGTGGGGTGGGGCGCCGGGGAGCTGTTTTTT. Translated: CASGVGWGAGELFF.

In this sample, this clonotype turned up a few times. The rearrangement joins TRBV11-3 to TRBJ2-7; no clear D. Deletions cut 6 bases from V and 3 bases from J, with 6 bases between. The germline V gene has CDR1 SGHNT and CDR2 YENEEA. The CDR3 is 11 amino acids. This CDR3 is CASRSYYEQYV. For the CDR3, the DNA is TGTGCCAGCAGGTCCTACTACGAGCAGTACGTC.

V usage is TRBV6-2 or TRBV6-3 and J usage is TRBJ1-2, with 7 bases matching TRBD1. The germline CDR1 and CDR2 sequences are MNHEY and SVGEGT. The CDR3 loop spans 17 amino acids. V gave up 5 bases and J gave up 0 bases; unmatched junction bases: 12. DNA of the CDR3: TGTGCCAGCAGTGTGGTCGAAGGGGGCGAGACTAACTATGGCTACACCTTC. Protein: CASSVVEGGETNYGYTF.

CDR3 sequence reads: CASSLQGIPNGYTF. The CDR3 DNA follows: TGTGCCAGCAGTCTACAGGGGATCCCAAATGGCTACACCTTC. The V gene is TRBV12-3 or TRBV12-4, the J gene TRBJ1-2; 7 bases line up with TRBD1. The CDR3 sequence is 14 residues long. J gave up 6 bases and V 5 bases, and 9 bases lay outside the gene matches.

This sequence joins TRBV11-2 and TRBJ2-3, with 14 bases aligning to TRBD2. CDR1 SGHAT and CDR2 FQNNGV come from the germline V gene. The CDR3 sequence is 20 residues long. V shed 1 base and J 2 bases; nucleotides not matched to a gene: 11. CDR3 sequence reads: CASSLVGYRTSGGITDTQYF. The CDR3 nucleotides are TGTGCCAGCAGCTTAGTAGGGTACCGGACTAGCGGGGGGATCACAGATACGCAGTATTTT.

Only a few counts were recorded for this clonotype. This rearrangement joins TRBV4-1 to TRBJ2-5; 10 bases match TRBD2. Germline-derived CDR1 and CDR2 are MGHRA and YSYEKL. Trimming at V came to 0 bases and at J to 1 base, leaving 8 bases not matched to a gene. This CDR3 comprises 18 residues. The DNA for the CDR3 is TGCGCCAGCAGCCAAGACCTCGCTAGCGGGGGAGTCCAAGAGACCCAGTACTTC. The encoded protein is CASSQDLASGGVQETQYF.

The chain couples TRBV15 to TRBJ2-7; D gene ambiguous. Per germline, CDR1 LNHNV and CDR2 YYDKDF (reference sequence). V lost 6 bases and J lost 3, with 12 bases in between. The CDR3 has 13 amino acids. This chain's CDR3 is CATRSGPSYEQYF. The DNA of the CDR3 is TGTGCCACCAGATCCGGGCCCAGCTACGAGCAGTACTTC.

This chain links TRBV6-5 with TRBJ1-2, with 7 bases that match TRBD1. The CDR3 runs to 20 residues. The V segment lost 0 bases and the J segment 5 bases; nucleotides outside the gene matches: 21. The germline CDR1 and CDR2 sequences are MNHEY and SVGAGI. The CDR3 sequence is CASSYSRGRVKRAFGYGYTF. CDR3 bases: TGTGCCAGCAGTTACTCGAGGGGGCGGGTTAAAAGGGCGTTTGGATATGGCTACACCTTC.

The chain recombines TRBV7-2 with TRBJ2-3; D assignment may be TRBD1 or TRBD2 (7 bases each). The CDR3 totals 13 residues. CDR1 is SGHTA and CDR2 is FQGNSA in the germline V gene. V gave up 8 bases and J gave up 5 bases, with 14 bases separating them. This CDR3 is CASQGGPKDTQYF. The CDR3 DNA reads TGTGCCAGCCAGGGGGGGCCGAAAGATACGCAGTATTTT. Looking up the rest from reference TRBV7-2 and TRBJ2-3 gives the full variable domain: GAGVSQSPSNKVTEKGKDVELRCDPISGHTALYWYRQSLGQGLEFLIYFQGNSAPDKSGLPSDRFSAERTGGSVSTLTIQRTQQEDSAVYLCASQGGPKDTQYFGPGTRLTVL.

There are a few counts of this clonotype. The rearrangement links TRBV9 to TRBJ1-2; TRBD1 matches 7 bases. Germline V gene lookup returns CDR1 SGDLS and CDR2 YYNGEE. The CDR3 totals 13 residues. Trimming removed 3 bases from V and 5 bases from J; junction bases left unmatched: 4. The CDR3 region is CASSGEGAYGYTF. The CDR3 nucleotides are TGTGCCAGCAGCGGAGAGGGGGCGTATGGCTACACCTTC.

This chain links TRBV4-2 with TRBJ1-5, with D hard to call. In germline, CDR1 is LGHNA, CDR2 YNFKEQ. V lost 1 base and J lost 1, with 8 bases in between. The CDR3 has 15 amino acids. CDR3 in amino acids: CASSQGLQSNQPQHF. The CDR3 DNA sequence: TGTGCCAGCAGCCAAGGGCTACAGAGCAATCAGCCCCAGCATTTT.

This clonotype has only a few counts. This rearrangement joins TRBV4-1 to TRBJ2-7; D remains ambiguous. The V end was cut by 0 bases, the J end by 1 base, with 7 bases between. Germline CDR1 MGHRA, CDR2 YSYEKL. The CDR3 spans 14 residues. The CDR3 spells CASSQDLQSYEQYF. The CDR3 nucleotides are TGCGCCAGCAGCCAAGATCTACAGTCCTACGAGCAGTACTTC.

The chain links TRBV19 to TRBJ2-3, with TRBD2 matching 11 bases. The CDR3 loop spans 16 amino acids. J lost 10 bases, V lost 7 bases, and 16 bases had no gene match. Germline V gene sequence: CDR1 LNHDA, CDR2 SQIVND (reference sequence). The CDR3, as DNA: TGTGCCAGTACCACCTCACTAGCGGGGGCTACAAGTCCGCAGTATTTT. Its protein product is CASTTSLAGATSPQYF.

This clonotype was recorded at least ten times. The rearrangement joins TRBV20-1 to TRBJ1-2; TRBD1 is a possible D gene (6 bases). V gave up 3 bases and J gave up 5 bases, with 10 bases separating them. Germline assignment: CDR1 DFQATT and CDR2 SNEGSKA (reference sequence). CDR3 size: 12 residues. In nucleotides, the CDR3 is TGCAGTGCTAGGAACAGGGATTATGGCTACACCTTC. It yields the protein CSARNRDYGYTF.

This clonotype was counted only a few times. This chain connects TRBV13 to TRBJ2-7, with 7 nucleotides matching TRBD1. Germline CDR1 PRHDT, CDR2 FYEKMQ (reference sequence). The V gene end was trimmed by 5 bases and the J gene end by 2 bases; junction bases not matched to a gene: 9. The CDR3 is 15 amino acids. The CDR3 region has the DNA TGTGCCAGCAGCAACAGGGGTTATGGTACCTACGAGCAGTACTTC. As protein: CASSNRGYGTYEQYF.

The chain carries TRBV18 and TRBJ2-3; 7 positions match TRBD2. Germline trimming cut 2 bases from V and 0 bases from J; bases unmatched to any gene: 5. Per germline, CDR1 KGHSH and CDR2 LQKENI. The CDR3 runs 16 residues. The CDR3, as DNA: TGTGCCAGCTCACCAAGGCCTAGCGGAAGCACAGATACGCAGTATTTT. It yields the protein CASSPRPSGSTDTQYF.

This chain uses TRBV20-1 with TRBJ1-1, with no clear D. Trimming removed 6 bases from V and 0 bases from J, with 11 bases in between. This CDR3 contains 13 residues. Per germline, CDR1 DFQATT and CDR2 SNEGSKA (reference sequence). As DNA, the CDR3 is TGCAGTGCCTTGGCGGGGTTGAACACTGAAGCTTTCTTT. It is translated as CSALAGLNTEAFF.